This T cell receptor (beta chain) was found in a study of response to subunit inactivated influenza vaccine. Study-level findings and limits: Authors suggested seasonal influenza vaccinations each recruit few new T cells.

In TCRdb, the RT-PCR reads were re-called with MiXCR into one record per CDR3 protein. The table has approximately 500,000 distinct CDR3 sequences, 12% to 15% seen once. The V and J ends lost 6 bases and 5 bases respectively, with 22 bases between them. Germline lookup yields CDR1 SGHVS and CDR2 FQNEAQ. The CDR3 is 16 amino acids. In the case of this clonotype: Its antigen remains unidentified.

The receptor's source is a man aged 50-59 years who received an inactivated influenza vaccine. This chain connects TRBV7-8 to TRBJ1-1; a weak D match, TRBD1 (5 bases). The starting material was PBMCs from blood, obtained less than 13 days after vaccination. The CDR3 region is CASSSTTRGSGTEAFF. CDR3 nucleotides: TGTGCCAGCAGTTCCACGACGAGGGGATCCGGTACTGAAGCTTTCTTT.